These T cell receptor beta chains were read from a single sample in a study of graft-versus-host responses after intestinal transplantation. The protocol was immunoSEQ multiplex PCR, while the TCRdb copy is restricted to in-frame clones and leaves out a portion. The repertoire holds about 89,000 clones, with just under 95% as singletons. No cognate antigen is known for these TCRs. Sequenced material: unstimulated CD4+ T cells sorted from spleen or lymph node cells, taken before intestinal transplant. All receptors derive from a human donor who received an intestinal transplant. The CDR3 runs from the conserved cysteine through the conserved F or W. D genes are given only for firm matches. Not every row has a clone size; where given, it reads once, few, many or a size class.

>TRBV6-1|.|TRBJ1-2|TRBD1
CASSTGTDYGYTF
TGTGCCAGCAGTACCGGGACAGACTATGGCTACACCTTC
>TRBV5-1|.|TRBJ2-3|TRBD1
CASSPPTGGTDTQYF
TGCGCCAGCTCGCCCCCGACAGGGGGCACAGATACGCAGTATTTT
>TRBV14|.|TRBJ2-2|.
CASSQDARGELFF
TGTGCCAGCAGCCAAGATGCGCGGGGGGAGCTGTTTTTT
>TRBV30|.|TRBJ2-7|.
CAWSVLPGHQGGIPGYEQYF
TGTGCCTGGAGTGTACTCCCGGGACACCAGGGAGGGATCCCCGGCTACGAGCAGTACTTC
>TRBV4-1|.|TRBJ2-7|TRBD2
CASSQEWTSGTEQYF
TGCGCCAGCAGCCAAGAGTGGACTAGCGGGACCGAGCAGTACTTC
>TRBV19|.|TRBJ1-1|.
CASGFQGNTEAFF
TGTGCCAGTGGATTCCAGGGTAACACTGAAGCTTTCTTT
>TRBV27|.|TRBJ2-7|TRBD1
CASSLKYPGQGYEQYF
TGTGCCAGCAGTTTAAAGTATCCGGGACAGGGCTACGAGCAGTACTTC
>TRBV6-5|.|TRBJ2-3|TRBD2
CASRAGTSGMMQYF
TGTGCCAGCAGGGCCGGGACTAGCGGGATGATGCAGTATTTT
>TRBV4-2|once|TRBJ2-5|.
CASSQLGGEGETQYF
TGTGCCAGCAGCCAGTTGGGGGGAGAGGGGGAGACCCAGTACTTC
>TRBV7-2|.|TRBJ2-7|TRBD2
CASSLVVTSGRLEQYF
TGTGCCAGCAGCTTAGTTGTGACTAGCGGGAGGCTCGAGCAGTACTTC
>TRBV25-1|once|TRBJ1-6|.
CASRMGYSPLHF
TGTGCCAGCAGGATGGGCTATTCACCCCTCCACTTT
>TRBV9|.|TRBJ1-4|.
CASRRAERGSDEKLFF
TGTGCCAGCAGGCGGGCTGAGAGGGGGTCTGATGAAAAACTGTTTTTT
>TRBV9|.|TRBJ1-3|TRBD1
CASSALDRASGNTIYF
TGTGCCAGCAGCGCCCTAGACAGGGCTTCTGGAAACACCATATATTTT
>TRBV6-5|.|TRBJ1-2|TRBD1
CASIPQTGGRGYTF
TGTGCCAGCATCCCCCAAACAGGGGGCCGGGGCTACACCTTC
>TRBV28|.|TRBJ2-7|.
CASSSVVTSGRYEQYF
TGTGCCAGCAGTTCCGTTGTTACGAGCGGCCGCTACGAGCAGTACTTC
>TRBV6-1|.|TRBJ2-7|TRBD1
CASRQTGTGFYEQYF
TGTGCCAGCAGACAGACCGGGACAGGGTTCTACGAGCAGTACTTC